The sequence of this TCR beta chain was determined in a study of blood T cell repertoires in COVID-19. Across the whole study: Samples of COVID-19 (acute and convalescent) were obtained from the United States, Italy and Spain. T cells, B-cell-depleted T cells, or PBMCs supplied cDNA or gDNA.

Trimming took 4 bases from V and 3 from J, leaving 13 bases between them. The CDR3 sequence is 14 residues long. CDR1 and CDR2 from the germline V gene are MGHDK and SYGVNS. Per the authors' pipeline: Estimation of nucleated cell counts relied on the amplification of reference gene primers. The repertoire was sequenced with immunoSEQ multiplex PCR; TCRdb's copy has only in-frame clones and lacks some. V, J and clone size reflect that table, while D and trimming were determined from the DNA. The data show 90,000 to 120,000 clones, approximately 90% seen once. About this clone itself: This sample also contains other DNA sequences that code for the same CDR3.

This rearrangement joins TRBV25-1 to TRBJ2-7; D is perhaps TRBD1 (6 bases). The TCR was taken from a man over 45 with active or convalescent COVID-19. Sequencing was done on a sample of peripheral blood. Written as DNA, the CDR3 is TGTGCCAGCAGTGGGAGAACAGGGAACTACGAGCAGTACTTC. Protein sequence: CASSGRTGNYEQYF.